Listed below are T cell receptor beta chains from one sample, sequenced in a study of identifying expanded T cells in peripheral blood. Profiling relied on immunoSEQ multiplex PCR, and the TCRdb table lists in-frame clones only, not all of them. The sample yields 100,000 or so clones, 88% seen once. Material for sequencing was blood. The receptors were gathered from a person aged 18-70 years in good health. The CDR3 runs from the conserved cysteine through the conserved F or W. A D gene is named only where the DNA matches it firmly. Not every row has a clone size; where given, it reads once, few, many or a size class.

d_gene,abundance,v_gene,j_gene,CDR3nt,CDR3aa
-,-,TRBV6-7,TRBJ1-5,TGTGCCAGCAGCCATAGAGCAGCTGACGGGTACAATCAGCCCCAGCATTTT,CASSHRAADGYNQPQHF
-,-,TRBV5-5,TRBJ1-5,TGTGCCAGCAGCTTGAGGTTTGACAATCAGCCCCAGCATTTT,CASSLRFDNQPQHF
TRBD2,-,TRBV6-1,TRBJ2-7,TGTGCCAGCAGTCGCGAAGCGGGGGTCCACGAGCAGTACTTC,CASSREAGVHEQYF
-,-,TRBV2,TRBJ1-3,TGTGCCTCAGAGGAGGGCCACTCTGGAAACACCATATATTTT,CASEEGHSGNTIYF
-,-,TRBV30,TRBJ1-2,TGTGCCTGGAGTGAGGGCTGGACCTATGGCTACACCTTC,CAWSEGWTYGYTF
-,-,TRBV6-5,TRBJ2-1,TGTGCCAGCAGGAGACGACTACCCAATGAGCAGTTCTTC,CASRRRLPNEQFF
-,-,TRBV7-6,TRBJ2-5,TGTGCCAGCAGCTTAGGGACTTCAGAGACCCAGTACTTC,CASSLGTSETQYF
-,-,TRBV7-3,TRBJ2-1,TGTGCCAGCAGCTCCGGGTCCATGGCTAGACGGAATGAGCAGTTCTTC,CASSSGSMARRNEQFF
TRBD1,-,TRBV7-2,TRBJ2-1,TGTGCCAGCAGCTTAGATGTGACAGGGATCGATGAGCAGTTCTTC,CASSLDVTGIDEQFF
-,-,TRBV30,TRBJ1-1,TGTGCCTGGAGGATGTGGGGGGCCGCAGAAGCTTTCTTT,CAWRMWGAAEAFF
-,-,TRBV28,TRBJ1-2,TGTGCCAGCAGTTGGGACAAGAACTATGGCTACACCTTC,CASSWDKNYGYTF
-,few,TRBV7-2,TRBJ2-1,TGTGCCAGCAGCTTATGGGCGGGGGCGACCTACAATGAGCAGTTCTTC,CASSLWAGATYNEQFF
-,-,TRBV4-3,TRBJ2-1,TGCGCCAGCAGCCAAGATTGGGGAACTTGGGGGAATGAGCAGTTCTTC,CASSQDWGTWGNEQFF
TRBD1,-,TRBV4-1,TRBJ1-1,TGCGCCAGCAGCCTCAACCCGGCGGTAGGGGGCAAGGCAGCTTTCTTT,CASSLNPAVGGKAAFF
TRBD1,-,TRBV30,TRBJ2-3,TGTGCCTGCCCGGGACAGGGTGCCACAGATACGCAGTATTTT,CACPGQGATDTQYF
-,-,TRBV7-9,TRBJ1-1,TGTGCCAGCGTGCCACTGCGCCGTCTGTGGTTAGCTTTCTTT,CASVPLRRLWLAFF
-,-,TRBV7-9,TRBJ1-1,TGTGCCAGCAGCCATTGGGGGGCGAACACTGAAGCTTTCTTT,CASSHWGANTEAFF
TRBD1,-,TRBV7-8,TRBJ2-7,TGTGCCAGCAGCTTAGGGACAGGGGATTACTACGAGCAGTACTTC,CASSLGTGDYYEQYF
TRBD2,-,TRBV5-6,TRBJ2-7,TGTGCCAGCAGCTTGGGGGGAGGGGTCCACGAGCAGTACTTC,CASSLGGGVHEQYF
-,-,TRBV7-8,TRBJ1-4,TGTGCCAGCAGCTTGACAGTCACCGAAGGTAATGAAAAACTGTTTTTT,CASSLTVTEGNEKLFF
-,-,TRBV5-6,TRBJ1-2,TGTGCCAGCAGCGGGCTGGTGGTTCGAGATGGCTACACCTTC,CASSGLVVRDGYTF
-,once,TRBV19,TRBJ1-4,TGTGCCAGTAGTATCTCGGGGGCGGTCAATGAAAAACTGTTTTTT,CASSISGAVNEKLFF
-,-,TRBV15,TRBJ2-7,TGTGCCACCAGTAGGGGGATAACCTACGAGCAGTACTTC,CATSRGITYEQYF
-,-,TRBV9,TRBJ1-6,TGTGCCAGCAGCGTAGGAGTCCAAACCTATAATTCACCCCTCCACTTT,CASSVGVQTYNSPLHF
-,-,TRBV7-9,TRBJ2-3,TGTGCCAGCAGCCAGCCAGGGCCCACAGATACGCAGTATTTT,CASSQPGPTDTQYF
TRBD2,-,TRBV5-4,TRBJ2-1,TGTGCCAGCAGCCTGAGGGGACTAGCGCTCAATGAGCAGTTCTTC,CASSLRGLALNEQFF
-,once,TRBV30,TRBJ2-5,TGTGCCTGGAGTGTAGGGATCCAAGAGACCCAGTACTTC,CAWSVGIQETQYF
-,-,TRBV6-4,TRBJ1-4,TGTGCCAGCAGCGACTCTGCTAATGAAAAACTGTTTTTT,CASSDSANEKLFF
-,few,TRBV9,TRBJ1-1,TGTGCCAGCAGCGTACAGGGGAACACTGAAGCTTTCTTT,CASSVQGNTEAFF
TRBD1,-,TRBV5-4,TRBJ1-1,TGTGCCAGCAGCTTGTCTCAGGGGGGTAGCACTTTCTTT,CASSLSQGGSTFF
-,-,TRBV6-5,TRBJ1-5,TGTGCCAGCAGTTACTGGGGGGCGAACAATCAGCCCCAGCATTTT,CASSYWGANNQPQHF
TRBD1,-,TRBV18,TRBJ2-5,TGTGCCAGCTCAACCGGGACAGGGGATATCGGGACCCAGTACTTC,CASSTGTGDIGTQYF
TRBD1,-,TRBV2,TRBJ1-2,TGTGCCAGCAGGGGACAGGGCGGGGGCTACACCTTC,CASRGQGGGYTF
TRBD1,-,TRBV10-3,TRBJ1-1,TGTGCCATCAGAAACGACGGACAGGGGAACACTGAAGCTTTCTTT,CAIRNDGQGNTEAFF
TRBD1,-,TRBV19,TRBJ1-4,TGTGCCAGTAGTATAGCGCCGGGACAGATGGGTGAAAAACTGTTTTTT,CASSIAPGQMGEKLFF
-,once,TRBV5-5,TRBJ1-2,TGTGCCAGCAGCTTGAATCACGTCAACCAACCCGGCTACACCTTC,CASSLNHVNQPGYTF